These 28 T cell receptor beta chains share one sample of origin, sequenced in a study of PD-1 blockade in classical Hodgkin lymphoma. The method was immunoSEQ multiplex PCR; TCRdb's version includes in-frame clones alone and lacks a portion of them. Among about 22,000 clones listed, 65% to 80% were seen once. The time point was: cycle 4 day 1 (C4D1), after 5 to 7 weeks of nivolumab. All patients experienced relapse after autologous stem cell transplantation, and brentuximab vedotin exposure was variable. Starting with thawed PBMCs, CD4+ T cells were purified by magnetic negative selection. The specimen comprised CD4+ T cells from blood, sampled before the fourth cycle of nivolumab. Every receptor here comes from a human donor with classical Hodgkin lymphoma.

The genes are TRBV6-5 and TRBJ2-7; TRBD1 agrees at 8 bases. V trimming: 0 bases; J trimming: 3 bases; junction bases outside the gene matches: 1. This CDR3 contains 14 residues. Per germline, CDR1 MNHEY and CDR2 SVGAGI. CDR3 sequence: CASSYSDRDYEQYF. The CDR3 region has the DNA TGTGCCAGCAGTTACTCGGACAGGGACTACGAGCAGTACTTC.

In its sample, this clone was seen once. The chain uses TRBV18 and TRBJ2-3; 12 nucleotides align to TRBD2. The V segment lost 0 bases and the J segment 2 bases; nucleotides outside the gene matches: 9. The CDR3 spans 19 residues. The germline V gene encodes CDR1 KGHSH and CDR2 LQKENI. The CDR3 sequence: CASSPPRLAGVPLTDTQYF. CDR3 sequence (DNA): TGTGCCAGCTCACCACCGAGACTAGCGGGGGTGCCTCTCACAGATACGCAGTATTTT.

The chain links TRBV6-5 to TRBJ2-4; 8 nucleotides match TRBD1. The CDR3 loop spans 16 amino acids. J was trimmed by 6 bases and V by 0 bases; bases with no gene match: 7. Germline assignment: CDR1 MNHEY and CDR2 SVGAGI. The CDR3 nucleotides are TGTGCCAGCAGTTACTCCCGGACAGGGCAGGGAAACATTCAGTACTTC. It codes for CASSYSRTGQGNIQYF.

The J gene is TRBJ2-1, the V gene TRBV7-8, with 8 nucleotides matching TRBD2. CDR1 and CDR2 from the germline V gene are SGHVS and FQNEAQ. The CDR3 runs to 17 residues. With 1 base clipped from V and 2 bases from J, the junction kept 7 bases outside the gene matches. CDR3 in DNA: TGTGCCAGCAGCTTAGTCGATCGGGGGGGACCCTACAATGAGCAGTTCTTC. It specifies CASSLVDRGGPYNEQFF. The entire variable domain, with the rest obtained from reference TRBV7-8 and TRBJ2-1, is as follows: GAGVSQSPRYKVAKRGQDVALRCDPISGHVSLFWYQQALGQGPEFLTYFQNEAQLDKSGLPSDRFFAERPEGSVSTLKIQRTQQEDSAVYLCASSLVDRGGPYNEQFFGPGTRLTVL.

CDR3 DNA: TGTGCCAGCAGCTCCCGACAGGGGGCTCGTAATTCACCCCTCCACTTT. Translation: CASSSRQGARNSPLHF. The chain recombines TRBV5-4 with TRBJ1-6; 10 positions match TRBD1. This CDR3 has 16 amino acids. The germline V gene has CDR1 SGHNT and CDR2 YYREEE (reference sequence). V trimming: 3 bases; J trimming: 6 bases; junction bases outside the gene matches: 6.

V usage is TRBV5-6 and J usage is TRBJ1-2; D unclear. Trimming left V 4 bases short and J 8 bases short, with 15 bases between. CDR1 is SGHDT, CDR2 YYEEEE, per germline. The CDR3 consists of 13 residues. The CDR3 region has the DNA TGTGCCAGCAGCCCCTCCCCGGAGTCAGGCTACACCTTC. It translates to CASSPSPESGYTF.

The chain couples TRBV2 to TRBJ2-7; 9 bases fit TRBD1. Trimming removed 4 bases from V and 3 bases from J; junction bases left unmatched: 4. This CDR3 has 14 amino acids. CDR1 SNHLY and CDR2 FYNNEI come from the germline V gene. The CDR3 nucleotides are TGTGCCAGCAGTGGGGGACAGGGAATCTACGAGCAGTACTTC. Residues: CASSGGQGIYEQYF.

J is TRBJ1-4 and V is TRBV6-1, with D hard to call. The germline gives CDR1 MNHNS, CDR2 SASEGT. With 5 bases removed from V and 7 bases from J, the gap between germline ends came to 11 bases. This CDR3 comprises 13 residues. The DNA of the CDR3 is TGTGCCAGCAGTCCCCCCCCTGGTGAAAAACTGTTTTTT. Amino acid sequence: CASSPPPGEKLFF.

The gene calls are TRBV19 and TRBJ2-5; a possible D gene is TRBD1 (5 bases). The V gene lost 5 bases and the J gene lost 2 bases, with 15 bases spanning the gap. Germline CDR1 reads LNHDA; CDR2 reads SQIVND (reference sequence). The CDR3 runs 15 residues. The DNA for the CDR3 is TGTGCCAGTAGTCAAGGGGCAGGGATACAAGAGACCCAGTACTTC. This encodes CASSQGAGIQETQYF.

The gene calls are TRBV5-6 and TRBJ2-3; 14 bases match TRBD2. This CDR3 spans 15 amino acids. The trim removed 0 bases at V and 8 bases at J, leaving 2 bases unmatched. CDR1 and CDR2 (germline): SGHDT, YYEEEE. The CDR3 DNA follows: TGTGCCAGCAGCTTGGGACTAGCGGGGGGGTCTACGCAGTATTTT. It yields the protein CASSLGLAGGSTQYF.

The V and J genes are TRBV2 and TRBJ1-2, with TRBD1 matching over 7 bases. After removal of 1 base from V and 4 bases from J, the junction contained 0 bases not matched to a gene. Germline lookup yields CDR1 SNHLY and CDR2 FYNNEI. The CDR3 has 13 residues. This CDR3 is CASSEDRGYGYTF. The CDR3 DNA reads as TGTGCCAGCAGTGAAGACAGGGGCTATGGCTACACCTTC.

The chain uses TRBV5-1 and TRBJ2-7; tentative D call: TRBD1 (6 bases). This CDR3 spans 12 amino acids. Germline loops: CDR1 SGHRS, CDR2 YFSETQ. Trimming pared 2 bases from V and 3 bases from J, leaving 6 bases between. The CDR3 is CASSLGGYEQYF. The CDR3 region has the DNA TGCGCCAGCAGCTTAGGGGGCTACGAGCAGTACTTC.

This clone has more than one count but fewer than ten. CDR3 region: CASSIRTGDSPLHF. Here the CDR3 DNA reads TGTGCCAGTAGTATCCGTACCGGCGATTCACCCCTCCACTTT. The genes are TRBV19 and TRBJ1-6; D is undetermined. Trimming took 3 bases from V and 8 from J, leaving 11 bases between them. This CDR3 has 14 residues. Germline CDR1 reads LNHDA; CDR2 reads SQIVND (reference sequence).

This clone was picked up a small number of times. This sequence joins TRBV7-2 and TRBJ2-1; the match to TRBD1 covers 8 bases. The CDR3 totals 15 residues. J gave up 2 bases and V 6 bases, and 6 bases lay outside the gene matches. Per the germline V gene, CDR1 is SGHTA and CDR2 is FQGNSA. The CDR3: CASSRQGAAYNEQFF. For the CDR3, the DNA is TGTGCCAGCAGTCGCCAGGGGGCGGCCTACAATGAGCAGTTCTTC.

This chain connects TRBV18 to TRBJ2-1, with 11 bases fitting TRBD2. Germline lookup yields CDR1 KGHSH and CDR2 LQKENI. The CDR3 covers 17 residues. After removal of 3 bases from V and 2 bases from J, the junction contained 6 bases not matched to a gene. The CDR3 loop reads CASSPLIAGGPYNEQFF. DNA of the CDR3: TGTGCCAGCTCACCCCTGATAGCGGGGGGGCCCTACAATGAGCAGTTCTTC.

The V and J genes are TRBV5-4 and TRBJ2-5, with D tentatively TRBD1 (6 bases). Trimming pared 0 bases from V and 1 base from J, leaving 13 bases between. The CDR3 is made up of 16 amino acids. From germline, CDR1 is SGHNT and CDR2 YYREEE (reference sequence). CDR3 residues: CASSLEGVRGQETQYF. The CDR3 nucleotides are TGTGCCAGCAGCTTGGAGGGGGTGAGGGGCCAAGAGACCCAGTACTTC.

The V call is TRBV6-1, the J call TRBJ2-3, with D unclear. V lost 4 bases, J lost 3 bases, and 5 bases lay in between. The CDR3 consists of 12 residues. Germline V lookup: CDR1 MNHNS, CDR2 SASEGT. CDR3 in DNA: TGTGCCAGCAGTGCTCGGACAGATACGCAGTATTTT. It translates to CASSARTDTQYF.

In its sample, this clone was seen a few times. CDR3 sequence (DNA): TGTGCCAGCACCAAACAGGGTTCATCCTACGAGCAGTACTTC. It yields the protein CASTKQGSSYEQYF. This rearrangement joins TRBV6-1 to TRBJ2-7; D perhaps matches TRBD1 (6 bases). Germline CDR1 and CDR2: MNHNS and SASEGT. With 7 bases removed from V and 1 base from J, the gap between germline ends came to 14 bases. The length of the CDR3 is 14 residues.

The rearrangement uses TRBV14 and TRBJ1-4; D gene unclear. The CDR3 covers 15 residues. Germline V gene lookup returns CDR1 SGHDN and CDR2 FVKESK. The V gene lost 3 bases and the J gene lost 8 bases, with 16 bases spanning the gap. The CDR3 coding sequence is TGTGCCAGCAGCCACCCCTCTTTTGAGGCGGAAAAACTGTTTTTT. Its translation: CASSHPSFEAEKLFF.

This clone was picked up a small number of times. The V call is TRBV29-1, the J call TRBJ1-4, with TRBD1 identical over 9 bases. CDR1 and CDR2 from the germline V gene are SQVTM and ANQGSEA. V lost 7 bases and J lost 8; bases outside the gene matches: 5. The CDR3 consists of 12 residues. CDR3 nucleotide sequence: TGCAGCGGGGGACAGGGCGGAGAAAAACTGTTTTTT. Protein sequence: CSGGQGGEKLFF.

The chain couples TRBV5-1 to TRBJ2-5; TRBD1 matches at 9 bases. With V trimmed by 4 bases and J by 10 bases, 8 bases remained unmatched. Germline V gene lookup returns CDR1 SGHRS and CDR2 YFSETQ. CDR3 length: 13 amino acids. The CDR3 coding sequence is TGCGCCAGCAGCATCAGGGACAGGGACAACCAGTACTTC. Encoded protein: CASSIRDRDNQYF.

This clone was seen only once. The chain joins TRBV5-1 to TRBJ2-5; TRBD1 matches at 7 bases. With 3 bases clipped from V and 2 bases from J, the junction kept 4 bases outside the gene matches. The CDR3 totals 14 residues. From germline, CDR1 is SGHRS and CDR2 YFSETQ. The CDR3 coding sequence is TGCGCCAGCAGCTCGAAGACAGGGCAAGAGACCCAGTACTTC. It specifies CASSSKTGQETQYF.

This clone has only a few counts. The chain uses TRBV4-2 and TRBJ2-5, with 11 bases identical to TRBD2. Germline V lookup: CDR1 LGHNA, CDR2 YNFKEQ. Losses at the gene ends were 0 bases for V and 2 bases for J; bases not matched to a gene: 5. The CDR3 covers 17 residues. The CDR3 reads CASSQDGGLAEQETQYF. CDR3 in DNA: TGTGCCAGCAGCCAAGATGGGGGACTAGCGGAGCAAGAGACCCAGTACTTC.

V and J are TRBV5-6 and TRBJ2-7; 14 nucleotides agree with TRBD2. Trimming at V came to 5 bases and at J to 3 bases, leaving 4 bases not matched to a gene. The length of the CDR3 is 15 residues. Germline CDR1 is SGHDT and CDR2 is YYEEEE. This CDR3 is CASSPGTSGGYEQYF. As DNA, the CDR3 is TGTGCCAGCAGTCCCGGGACTAGCGGGGGCTACGAGCAGTACTTC.

The chain employs TRBV6-5 and TRBJ2-3; D unclear. Trimming shortened V by 7 bases and J by 1 base, and 9 bases separated the two germline ends. There are 13 residues in the CDR3. The germline CDR1 and CDR2 sequences are MNHEY and SVGAGI. Here the CDR3 reads CASKRGGTDTQYF. For the CDR3, the DNA is TGTGCCAGCAAGAGAGGTGGCACAGATACGCAGTATTTT.

The rearrangement uses TRBV4-1 and TRBJ2-7; the D gene is possibly TRBD1 (5 bases). This CDR3 has 15 amino acids. V was cut by 0 bases and J by 1 base, with 10 bases left in between. Germline CDR1 is MGHRA and CDR2 is YSYEKL. CDR3: CASSQDQGGSYEQYF. The CDR3, as DNA: TGCGCCAGCAGCCAAGATCAGGGCGGATCCTACGAGCAGTACTTC.

In regard to this clone: The junction and the germline gene differ at one end; a read error may be behind it. This rearrangement joins TRBV5-3 to TRBJ2-3, with a tentative D call TRBD2 (6 bases). TRBV5-3 carries the ORF label, with uncertain function. The CDR3 has 15 amino acids. The CDR3 DNA reads TGTGCCAGCAGCTTAACGGGGGAGCACACAGATACGCAGTATTTT. It specifies CASSLTGEHTDTQYF.

The chain employs TRBV5-6 and TRBJ2-3; 8 bases agree with TRBD2. J gave up 4 bases and V 0 bases, and 4 bases lay outside the gene matches. The germline V gene has CDR1 SGHDT and CDR2 YYEEEE. CDR3 length equals 15 residues. DNA for the CDR3: TGTGCCAGCAGCTTGGCGGGTAGCGGGGCAGATACGCAGTATTTT. As protein: CASSLAGSGADTQYF.